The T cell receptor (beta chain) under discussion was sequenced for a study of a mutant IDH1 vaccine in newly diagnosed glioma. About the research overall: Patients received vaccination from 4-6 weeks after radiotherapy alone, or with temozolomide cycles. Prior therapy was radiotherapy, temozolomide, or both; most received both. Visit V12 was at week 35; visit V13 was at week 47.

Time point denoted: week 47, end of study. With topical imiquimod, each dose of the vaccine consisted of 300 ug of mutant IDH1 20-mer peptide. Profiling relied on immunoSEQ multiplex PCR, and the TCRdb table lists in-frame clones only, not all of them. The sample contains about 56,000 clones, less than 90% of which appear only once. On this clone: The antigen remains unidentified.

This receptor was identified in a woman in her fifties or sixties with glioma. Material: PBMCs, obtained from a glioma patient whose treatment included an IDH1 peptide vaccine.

The CDR3 nucleotides are TGTGCCAGCAGTTACGACAGGGCTGGGACACCCCTCCACTTT. Protein product: CASSYDRAGTPLHF. The chain employs TRBV6-6 and TRBJ1-6; 7 nucleotides match TRBD1. Trimming removed 2 bases from V and 11 bases from J; junction bases left unmatched: 6. The CDR3 sequence is 14 residues long. Germline CDR1 is MNHNY and CDR2 is SVGAGI (reference sequence).